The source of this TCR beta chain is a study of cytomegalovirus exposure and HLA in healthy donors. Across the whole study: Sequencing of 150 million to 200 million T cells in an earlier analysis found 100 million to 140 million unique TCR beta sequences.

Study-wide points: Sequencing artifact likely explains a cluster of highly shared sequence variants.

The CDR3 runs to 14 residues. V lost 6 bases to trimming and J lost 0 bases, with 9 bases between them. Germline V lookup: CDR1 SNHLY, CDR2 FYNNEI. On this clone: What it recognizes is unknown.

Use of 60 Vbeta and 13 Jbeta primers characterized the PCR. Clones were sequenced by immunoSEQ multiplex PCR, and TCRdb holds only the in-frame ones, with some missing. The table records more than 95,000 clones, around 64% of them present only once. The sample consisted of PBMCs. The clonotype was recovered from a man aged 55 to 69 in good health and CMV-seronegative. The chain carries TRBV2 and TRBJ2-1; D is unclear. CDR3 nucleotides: TGTGCCAGCAGAGCCGGGTTCTCCTACAATGAGCAGTTCTTC. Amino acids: CASRAGFSYNEQFF.